The 32 T cell receptor beta chains listed next were all sequenced from one sample in a study of cytomegalovirus exposure and HLA in healthy donors. The method was immunoSEQ multiplex PCR; TCRdb's version includes in-frame clones alone and lacks a portion of them. The table shows about 82,000 clones, with 90% to 95% occurring only once. Source material: PBMCs. These receptors came from a woman aged 18-29 years in good health and CMV-seronegative.

The V and J genes are TRBV12-5 and TRBJ1-1; 12 bases are a match to TRBD1. This CDR3 contains 15 residues. Germline values: CDR1 LGHNT, CDR2 FRNRAP. V shed 6 bases, J shed 5 bases, and the junction held 7 bases outside the gene matches. This CDR3 reads CASGGDRGRGTEAFF. The CDR3 nucleotides are TGTGCTAGTGGGGGGGACAGGGGGCGAGGGACTGAAGCTTTCTTT.

The rearrangement links TRBV15 to TRBJ2-7; D unresolved. The CDR3 consists of 14 residues. Deletions cut 3 bases from V and 3 bases from J, with 12 bases between. Germline values: CDR1 LNHNV, CDR2 YYDKDF (reference sequence). CDR3 nucleotides: TGTGCCACCAGCAGTGAAAGGCAGGTCTACGAGCAGTACTTC. Protein sequence: CATSSERQVYEQYF.

The genes are TRBV7-2 and TRBJ2-1; D remains unclear. Germline V gene sequence: CDR1 SGHTA, CDR2 FQGNSA. V was clipped by 2 bases and J by 0 bases, with 8 bases between them. CDR3 length equals 15 residues. The chain's CDR3 is CASSLTTYSYNEQFF. In DNA form, the CDR3 reads TGTGCCAGCAGCTTAACTACATACTCCTACAATGAGCAGTTCTTC.

The rearrangement joins TRBV18 to TRBJ2-2, with 7 bases aligning to TRBD1. Germline V gene sequence: CDR1 KGHSH, CDR2 LQKENI. Losses at the gene ends were 3 bases for V and 6 bases for J; bases not matched to a gene: 7. CDR3 size: 15 residues. The CDR3 loop reads CASSPGTVVSGELFF. CDR3 coding DNA: TGTGCCAGCTCACCCGGGACAGTAGTATCCGGGGAGCTGTTTTTT.

The chain carries TRBV5-6 and TRBJ1-2, with 7 bases lining up with TRBD1. Germline V gene lookup returns CDR1 SGHDT and CDR2 YYEEEE. V was clipped by 1 base and J by 10 bases; unmatched bases: 10. The CDR3 loop spans 14 amino acids. The chain's CDR3 is CASSLPNRGKDYTF. CDR3 in DNA: TGTGCCAGCAGCTTGCCGAACAGGGGTAAGGACTACACCTTC. The entire variable domain, with the rest obtained from reference TRBV5-6 and TRBJ1-2, is as follows: DAGVTQSPTHLIKTRGQQVTLRCSPKSGHDTVSWYQQALGQGPQFIFQYYEEEERQRGNFPDRFSGHQFPNYSSELNVNALLLGDSALYLCASSLPNRGKDYTFGSGTRLTVV.

This sequence joins TRBV7-9 and TRBJ2-2; 9 bases match TRBD1. Germline V gene sequence: CDR1 SEHNR, CDR2 FQNEAQ (reference sequence). Trimming cost V 5 bases and J 6 bases; bases outside gene matches: 7. The CDR3 is 15 amino acids. In DNA form, the CDR3 reads TGTGCCAGCAGCCCAGGACAGGGGACGGCCGGGGAGCTGTTTTTT. Translating it yields CASSPGQGTAGELFF.

In this sample, this clone turned up once. The chain combines TRBV7-2 with TRBJ1-4; 8 bases are a match to TRBD1. The CDR3 spans 16 residues. CDR1 is SGHTA and CDR2 is FQGNSA in the germline V gene. Trimming removed 5 bases from V and 8 bases from J; junction bases left unmatched: 13. CDR3 in amino acids: CASSLKGQAGGEKLFF. CDR3 nucleotides: TGTGCCAGCAGCCTAAAGGGACAGGCCGGCGGCGAAAAACTGTTTTTT.

The CDR3 here is CASSGSLGTQYF. CDR3 nucleotide sequence: TGTGCCAGCAGTGGTAGTCTAGGTACGCAGTATTTT. The chain recombines TRBV2 with TRBJ2-3; D not resolved. This CDR3 is 12 amino acids long. The V end lost 4 bases, the J end lost 8 bases, and 10 bases lay between the germline ends. CDR1 SNHLY and CDR2 FYNNEI come from the germline V gene.

The chain has TRBV28 and TRBJ2-1; tentatively, D is TRBD1 (6 bases). CDR1 and CDR2 (germline): MDHEN, SYDVKM. The ends were cut back, 5 bases at V and 8 bases at J, with 7 bases in the middle. CDR3 length equals 11 residues. CDR3: CASSPGDEQFF. For the CDR3, the DNA is TGTGCCAGCAGTCCAGGGGATGAGCAGTTCTTC.

In this sample, this clone turned up once. This chain uses TRBV9 with TRBJ2-7, with D perhaps TRBD2 (7 bases). Germline-derived CDR1 and CDR2 are SGDLS and YYNGEE. The CDR3 runs to 15 residues. The V end was cut by 6 bases, the J end by 3 bases, with 19 bases between. CDR3 nucleotide sequence: TGTGCCAGCACCCCAGTGGGAGGGGGGGACTACGAGCAGTACTTC. Its translation is CASTPVGGGDYEQYF.

V and J are TRBV30 and TRBJ2-3, with TRBD1 identical over 9 bases. The CDR3 runs 14 residues. The V segment lost 7 bases and the J segment 3 bases; nucleotides outside the gene matches: 8. From germline, CDR1 is GTSNPN and CDR2 SVGIG (reference sequence). CDR3 amino acids: CASARTGVTDTQYF. CDR3 nucleotide sequence: TGTGCCTCCGCCCGGACAGGGGTTACAGATACGCAGTATTTT.

The chain uses TRBV15 and TRBJ2-5, with D possibly TRBD1 on 6 matching bases. Between the trimmed V and J ends, which lost 0 bases and 4 bases, there was a span of 12 bases. Per germline, CDR1 LNHNV and CDR2 YYDKDF (reference sequence). CDR3 length: 15 amino acids. CDR3 in amino acids: CATSREGGLGETQYF. The CDR3 region has the DNA TGTGCCACCAGCAGAGAAGGGGGTTTAGGAGAGACCCAGTACTTC.

J is TRBJ1-4 and V is TRBV21-1. TRBV21-1 is given as a pseudogene. The CDR3 consists of 12 residues. Here the CDR3 reads CASSAGREKLFF. The CDR3 DNA reads as TGTGCCAGCAGCGCCGGGAGAGAGAAACTGTTTTTT.

The chain couples TRBV7-7 to TRBJ2-3, with D unclear. From germline, CDR1 is SSHAT and CDR2 FNYEAQ (reference sequence). The CDR3 totals 13 residues. V shed 5 bases and J shed 5 bases, with 11 bases lying between them. CDR3 sequence reads: CASSGWRRDTQYF. The DNA for the CDR3 is TGTGCCAGCAGCGGGTGGCGGAGAGATACGCAGTATTTT.

The chain couples TRBV4-1 to TRBJ2-5, with D hard to call. V lost 0 bases and J lost 3, with 8 bases in between. Looked up from germline, CDR1 is MGHRA and CDR2 is YSYEKL. The CDR3 has 14 amino acids. CDR3 residues: CASSQDYPKETQYF. The CDR3 region has the DNA TGCGCCAGCAGCCAAGATTACCCTAAAGAGACCCAGTACTTC.

In its sample, this clone was seen once. The V call is TRBV7-2, the J call TRBJ2-2; D not certain. The germline V and J ends were trimmed by 1 base and 5 bases, with 11 bases remaining between them. Germline CDR1 is SGHTA and CDR2 is FQGNSA. This CDR3 is built from 15 residues. The CDR3 DNA reads TGTGCCAGCAGCTTAGTCTCAGTCCCGACCGGGGAGCTGTTTTTT. Its protein is CASSLVSVPTGELFF.

CDR3 in DNA: TGTGCCAGCAGCCCGGGACAGGAAAGGAACGAGCAGTACTTC. Protein product: CASSPGQERNEQYF. This chain links TRBV7-2 with TRBJ2-7; 8 nucleotides align to TRBD1. V lost 5 bases to trimming and J lost 5 bases; unmatched junction nucleotides: 8. There are 14 residues in the CDR3. Germline CDR1 is SGHTA and CDR2 is FQGNSA.

The CDR3, as DNA: TGTGCCAGCAGCTTCCGAGGAGGGCGCGATTTCGACGAGCAGTACTTC. This translates into CASSFRGGRDFDEQYF. The chain links TRBV9 to TRBJ2-7; TRBD2 might be the D (6 bases). The CDR3 covers 16 residues. V lost 4 bases, J lost 5 bases, and 22 bases lay in between. The germline gives CDR1 SGDLS, CDR2 YYNGEE.

This clone was recorded a few times. This chain's CDR3 is CASSPSASGRRNEQYF. The CDR3 nucleotides are TGTGCCAGCTCACCGTCGGCTAGCGGGAGGAGGAACGAGCAGTACTTC. The rearrangement joins TRBV18 to TRBJ2-7; 11 bases map to TRBD2. Germline CDR1 KGHSH, CDR2 LQKENI. This CDR3 is built from 16 residues. The J segment lost 5 bases and the V segment lost 3 bases, leaving 9 bases of the junction unmatched.

The chain combines TRBV9 with TRBJ1-2; D call uncertain. Trimming took 4 bases from V and 3 from J, leaving 10 bases between them. Germline V gene sequence: CDR1 SGDLS, CDR2 YYNGEE. The CDR3 extends over 13 amino acids. The CDR3 loop reads CASSPDIYYGYTF. CDR3 DNA: TGTGCCAGCAGCCCAGACATCTACTATGGCTACACCTTC. Supplemented by reference TRBV9 and TRBJ1-2, the full variable domain reads DSGVTQTPKHLITATGQRVTLRCSPRSGDLSVYWYQQSLDQGLQFLIQYYNGEERAKGNILERFSAQQFPDLHSELNLSSLELGDSALYFCASSPDIYYGYTFGSGTRLTVV.

This sequence joins TRBV25-1 and TRBJ1-1; D is perhaps TRBD1 (6 bases). The V gene lost 5 bases and the J gene lost 1 base, with 11 bases spanning the gap. In germline, CDR1 is MGHDK, CDR2 SYGVNS. CDR3 length equals 14 residues. Here the CDR3 reads CASSHGTQNTEAFF. In nucleotides, the CDR3 is TGTGCCAGCAGTCACGGGACACAGAACACTGAAGCTTTCTTT. The entire variable domain, with the rest obtained from reference TRBV25-1 and TRBJ1-1, is as follows: EADIYQTPRYLVIGTGKKITLECSQTMGHDKMYWYQQDPGMELHLIHYSYGVNSTEKGDLSSESTVSRIRTEHFPLTLESARPSHTSQYLCASSHGTQNTEAFFGQGTRLTVV.

The chain uses TRBV28 and TRBJ2-5; unclear D gene. The CDR3 covers 15 residues. Germline CDR1 is MDHEN and CDR2 is SYDVKM. Trimming pared 10 bases from V and 7 bases from J, leaving 25 bases between. The CDR3 bases are TGTGCCACTTGGAGTACGCCTCAAAGAAGTCGGACCCAGTACTTC. Translated: CATWSTPQRSRTQYF.

This clone was detected only once. This chain links TRBV10-3 with TRBJ2-3, with D possibly matching TRBD1 (6 bases). The CDR3 runs 14 residues. The germline V gene encodes CDR1 ENHRY and CDR2 SYGVKD. The V gene lost 7 bases and the J gene lost 2 bases, with 13 bases spanning the gap. The CDR3: CAITGTPDTDTQYF. CDR3 bases: TGTGCCATCACTGGGACACCTGACACAGATACGCAGTATTTT.

This chain uses TRBV6-5 with TRBJ1-1; D gene unclear. V dropped 3 bases and J dropped 5 bases, with 13 bases sitting between them. The CDR3 contains 14 residues. Germline CDR1 MNHEY, CDR2 SVGAGI. CDR3 DNA sequence: TGTGCCAGCAGTTATACCCCAAAGCGGACTGAAGCTTTCTTT. It is translated as CASSYTPKRTEAFF.

The genes are TRBV6-5 and TRBJ1-5; D call uncertain. Trimming pared 6 bases from V and 4 bases from J, leaving 10 bases between. Germline V CDR1 and CDR2: MNHEY, SVGAGI. The CDR3 extends over 13 amino acids. In DNA form, the CDR3 reads TGTGCCAGCAGCACTAGTACAAATCAGCCCCAGCATTTT. Protein sequence: CASSTSTNQPQHF.

This CDR3 is CASSLGRGELFF. The DNA for the CDR3 is TGTGCCAGCAGCTTGGGCAGGGGAGAGCTGTTTTTT. This sequence joins TRBV5-6 and TRBJ2-2, with D maybe TRBD1 (6 bases). With 0 bases removed from V and 11 bases from J, the gap between germline ends came to 8 bases. CDR3 length: 12 amino acids. CDR1 and CDR2 (germline): SGHDT, YYEEEE.

The V gene is TRBV4-1, the J gene TRBJ2-2; 7 bases map to TRBD2. After removal of 1 base from V and 8 bases from J, the junction contained 4 bases not matched to a gene. The CDR3 length is 14 residues. CDR1 is MGHRA, CDR2 YSYEKL, per germline. The CDR3 is CASSQAGSGGELFF. The DNA for the CDR3 is TGCGCCAGCAGCCAAGCGGGTAGCGGGGGGGAGCTGTTTTTT.

This chain links TRBV5-4 with TRBJ2-5; perhaps TRBD1 as D (7 bases). The ends were cut back, 3 bases at V and 5 bases at J, with 14 bases in the middle. The length of the CDR3 is 14 residues. In germline, CDR1 is SGHNT, CDR2 YYREEE (reference sequence). CDR3 DNA sequence: TGTGCCAGCAGCTCGTCAGGGGGGCTGGAGACCCAGTACTTC. Translated, it gives CASSSSGGLETQYF.

This chain uses TRBV10-2 with TRBJ2-7; 11 bases line up with TRBD2. There are 17 residues in the CDR3. From germline, CDR1 is WSHSY and CDR2 SAAADI. The junction had 10 bases not matched to a gene; V was cut back by 4 bases and J by 2 bases. CDR3 residues: CASSAASGRYGAYEQYF. CDR3 DNA: TGCGCCAGCAGTGCTGCTAGCGGGAGGTATGGGGCCTACGAGCAGTACTTC.

The chain is built from TRBV30 and TRBJ1-1; TRBD1 is a possible D gene (5 bases). This CDR3 has 12 residues. Per germline, CDR1 GTSNPN and CDR2 SVGIG (reference sequence). The V and J ends lost 1 base and 8 bases respectively, with 11 bases between them. This CDR3 is CAWSEQGTEAFF. CDR3 bases: TGTGCCTGGAGTGAGCAGGGTACAGAAGCTTTCTTT.

This clone was detected once. The chain combines TRBV5-1 with TRBJ2-7; TRBD1 matches 9 bases. The length of the CDR3 is 15 residues. J gave up 2 bases and V 2 bases, and 5 bases lay outside the gene matches. CDR1 and CDR2 (germline): SGHRS, YFSETQ. In nucleotides, the CDR3 is TGCGCCAGCAGCTTAGGACAGGGGAGTCCCTACGAGCAGTACTTC. It translates to CASSLGQGSPYEQYF.

The J gene is TRBJ1-2, the V gene TRBV9; D may be TRBD1 (6 bases). CDR1 SGDLS and CDR2 YYNGEE come from the germline V gene. V gave up 1 base and J gave up 4 bases, with 17 bases separating them. The CDR3 is 16 residues long. The CDR3 nucleotides are TGTGCCAGCAGCGTAAGGCCTGAGACAGGCAGCTATGGCTACACCTTC. Translated: CASSVRPETGSYGYTF.